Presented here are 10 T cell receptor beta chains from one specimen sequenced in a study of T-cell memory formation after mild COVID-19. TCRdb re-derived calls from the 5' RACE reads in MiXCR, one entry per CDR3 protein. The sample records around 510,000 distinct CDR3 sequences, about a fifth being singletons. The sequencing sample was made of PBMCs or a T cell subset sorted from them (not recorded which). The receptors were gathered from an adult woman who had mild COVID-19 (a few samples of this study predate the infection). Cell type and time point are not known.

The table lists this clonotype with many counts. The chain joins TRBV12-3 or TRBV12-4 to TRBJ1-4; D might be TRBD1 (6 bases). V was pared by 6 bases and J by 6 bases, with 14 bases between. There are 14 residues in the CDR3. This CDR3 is CASRTGTKYEKLFF. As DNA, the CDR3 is TGTGCCAGCAGGACCGGGACAAAATATGAAAAACTGTTTTTT.

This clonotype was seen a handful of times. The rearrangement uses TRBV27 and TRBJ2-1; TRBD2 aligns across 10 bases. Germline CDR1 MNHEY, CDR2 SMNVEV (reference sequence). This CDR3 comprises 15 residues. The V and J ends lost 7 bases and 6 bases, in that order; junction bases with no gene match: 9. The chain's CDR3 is CASTPRLAGVNEQFF. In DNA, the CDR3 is TGTGCCAGCACTCCCCGGCTAGCGGGAGTCAATGAGCAGTTCTTC.

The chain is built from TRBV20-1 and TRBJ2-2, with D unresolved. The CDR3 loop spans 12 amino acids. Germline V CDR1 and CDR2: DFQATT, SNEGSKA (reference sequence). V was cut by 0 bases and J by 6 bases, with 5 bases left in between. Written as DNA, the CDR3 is TGCAGTGCTAGAGATAGGGCCGGGGAGCTGTTTTTT. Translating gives CSARDRAGELFF.

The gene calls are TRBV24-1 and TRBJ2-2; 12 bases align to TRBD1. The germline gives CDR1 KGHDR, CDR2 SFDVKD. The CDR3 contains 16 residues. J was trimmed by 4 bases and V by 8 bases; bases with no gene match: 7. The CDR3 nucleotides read TGTGCCACCATGGGGACAGGGGGCATTACCACCGGGGAGCTGTTTTTT. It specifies CATMGTGGITTGELFF.

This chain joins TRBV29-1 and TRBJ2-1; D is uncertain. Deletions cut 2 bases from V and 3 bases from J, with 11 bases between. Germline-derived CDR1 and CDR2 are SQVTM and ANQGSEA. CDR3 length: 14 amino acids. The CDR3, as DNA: TGCAGCGTTGAAAGGGATGGTTTCTACAATGAGCAGTTCTTC. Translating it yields CSVERDGFYNEQFF.

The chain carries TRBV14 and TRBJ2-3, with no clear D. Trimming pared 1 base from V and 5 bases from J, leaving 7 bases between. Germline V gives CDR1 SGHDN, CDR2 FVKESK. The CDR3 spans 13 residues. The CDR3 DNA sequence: TGTGCCAGCAGCCAAGGAATAGTAGATACGCAGTATTTT. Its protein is CASSQGIVDTQYF.

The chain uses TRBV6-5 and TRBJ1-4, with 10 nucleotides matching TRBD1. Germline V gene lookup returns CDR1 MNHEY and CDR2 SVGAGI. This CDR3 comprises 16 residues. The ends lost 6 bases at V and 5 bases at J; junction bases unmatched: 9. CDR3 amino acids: CASRSPAGQGNEKLFF. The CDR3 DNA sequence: TGTGCCAGCAGATCCCCGGCGGGACAGGGGAATGAAAAACTGTTTTTT.

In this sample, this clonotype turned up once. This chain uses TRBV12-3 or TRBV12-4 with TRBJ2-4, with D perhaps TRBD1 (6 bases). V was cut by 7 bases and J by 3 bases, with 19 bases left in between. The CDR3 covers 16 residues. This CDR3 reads CASTLGGTVDKNIQYF. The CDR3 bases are TGTGCCAGCACCCTAGGGGGAACTGTAGACAAAAACATTCAGTACTTC.

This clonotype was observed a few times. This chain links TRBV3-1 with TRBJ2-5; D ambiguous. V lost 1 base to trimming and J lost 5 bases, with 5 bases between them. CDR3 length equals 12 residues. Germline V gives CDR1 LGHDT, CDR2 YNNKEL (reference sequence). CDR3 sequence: CASSQVAETQYF. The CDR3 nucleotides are TGTGCCAGCAGCCAAGTCGCGGAGACCCAGTACTTC.

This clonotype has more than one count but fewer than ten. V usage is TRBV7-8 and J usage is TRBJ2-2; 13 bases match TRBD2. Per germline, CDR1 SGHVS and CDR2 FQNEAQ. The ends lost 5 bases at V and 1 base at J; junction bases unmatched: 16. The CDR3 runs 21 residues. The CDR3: CASSDPLGLAGVPRNTGELFF. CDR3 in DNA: TGTGCCAGCAGCGATCCCCTAGGACTAGCGGGAGTCCCAAGGAACACCGGGGAGCTGTTTTTT.